This T cell receptor (beta chain) was identified during a study of chemoradiotherapy in HPV16-positive cancers (dated 2022 in TCRdb). Context from the whole study: Candidate HPV-specific T-cell clones and common TCR motifs were defined by functional T-cell assays performed on cells from two HPV16-positive patients. The study set out to ask whether T-cell immunity against the HPV oncoproteins E6 and E7 changes over the course of chemoradiotherapy and whether that immunity affects survival. TCR repertoires from roughly 93 patients with HPV-related cancers were then used to track the candidate HPV-specific TCRs and motifs. Study-wide findings and limitations: The survival association was reported for HPV16-positive patients, and the functional definition of HPV-specific T cells was derived from only two HPV16-positive patients. Expansion of candidate HPV-specific clones and E7-related TCR motifs was observed in the tumor microenvironment during treatment, whereas no such expansion was observed for non-HPV-specific T cells. In HPV16-positive patients, expansion of HPV-responsive T cells during chemoradiotherapy was associated with improved recurrence-free survival.

V lost 0 bases and J lost 4 bases, and the count of bases not matched to a germline gene is 6. CDR1 and CDR2, looked up from the germline V gene, are MRHNA and SNTAGT. From its cysteine to its phenylalanine, the CDR3 spans 16 amino acids. Only the CDR3 part of the read is kept: 48 bases, read in frame from the first base. Library prep was done by the immunoSEQ multiplex PCR assay. TCRdb took this table from immuneACCESS and kept in-frame rearrangements with V and J called. Such tables lack part of the clones; where checked against another copy, unresolved V genes explain under half of the gap, and the rest is unexplained. This sample holds approximately 11,000 clones; around 76% were observed only once. The ten largest clones add up to 2.2% of the sample. For this clone: The antigen this receptor binds is unknown. Per-base qualities were not stored, and no clone one base away is much larger.

Repertoires were sampled repeatedly over the course of chemoradiotherapy, so clonal expansion could be followed in the tumor microenvironment. This clonotype was obtained from a human donor with HPV-associated anogenital cancer. The chain uses TRBV6-4 and TRBJ2-1; 7 nucleotides in the junction match TRBD1. This specimen was acquired from a patient who underwent chemoradiotherapy. CDR3 reads: CASSDSQRGRYNEQFF. The nucleotide sequence is given as TGTGCCAGCAGTGACTCGCAGAGGGGGCGATACAATGAGCAGTTCTTC.